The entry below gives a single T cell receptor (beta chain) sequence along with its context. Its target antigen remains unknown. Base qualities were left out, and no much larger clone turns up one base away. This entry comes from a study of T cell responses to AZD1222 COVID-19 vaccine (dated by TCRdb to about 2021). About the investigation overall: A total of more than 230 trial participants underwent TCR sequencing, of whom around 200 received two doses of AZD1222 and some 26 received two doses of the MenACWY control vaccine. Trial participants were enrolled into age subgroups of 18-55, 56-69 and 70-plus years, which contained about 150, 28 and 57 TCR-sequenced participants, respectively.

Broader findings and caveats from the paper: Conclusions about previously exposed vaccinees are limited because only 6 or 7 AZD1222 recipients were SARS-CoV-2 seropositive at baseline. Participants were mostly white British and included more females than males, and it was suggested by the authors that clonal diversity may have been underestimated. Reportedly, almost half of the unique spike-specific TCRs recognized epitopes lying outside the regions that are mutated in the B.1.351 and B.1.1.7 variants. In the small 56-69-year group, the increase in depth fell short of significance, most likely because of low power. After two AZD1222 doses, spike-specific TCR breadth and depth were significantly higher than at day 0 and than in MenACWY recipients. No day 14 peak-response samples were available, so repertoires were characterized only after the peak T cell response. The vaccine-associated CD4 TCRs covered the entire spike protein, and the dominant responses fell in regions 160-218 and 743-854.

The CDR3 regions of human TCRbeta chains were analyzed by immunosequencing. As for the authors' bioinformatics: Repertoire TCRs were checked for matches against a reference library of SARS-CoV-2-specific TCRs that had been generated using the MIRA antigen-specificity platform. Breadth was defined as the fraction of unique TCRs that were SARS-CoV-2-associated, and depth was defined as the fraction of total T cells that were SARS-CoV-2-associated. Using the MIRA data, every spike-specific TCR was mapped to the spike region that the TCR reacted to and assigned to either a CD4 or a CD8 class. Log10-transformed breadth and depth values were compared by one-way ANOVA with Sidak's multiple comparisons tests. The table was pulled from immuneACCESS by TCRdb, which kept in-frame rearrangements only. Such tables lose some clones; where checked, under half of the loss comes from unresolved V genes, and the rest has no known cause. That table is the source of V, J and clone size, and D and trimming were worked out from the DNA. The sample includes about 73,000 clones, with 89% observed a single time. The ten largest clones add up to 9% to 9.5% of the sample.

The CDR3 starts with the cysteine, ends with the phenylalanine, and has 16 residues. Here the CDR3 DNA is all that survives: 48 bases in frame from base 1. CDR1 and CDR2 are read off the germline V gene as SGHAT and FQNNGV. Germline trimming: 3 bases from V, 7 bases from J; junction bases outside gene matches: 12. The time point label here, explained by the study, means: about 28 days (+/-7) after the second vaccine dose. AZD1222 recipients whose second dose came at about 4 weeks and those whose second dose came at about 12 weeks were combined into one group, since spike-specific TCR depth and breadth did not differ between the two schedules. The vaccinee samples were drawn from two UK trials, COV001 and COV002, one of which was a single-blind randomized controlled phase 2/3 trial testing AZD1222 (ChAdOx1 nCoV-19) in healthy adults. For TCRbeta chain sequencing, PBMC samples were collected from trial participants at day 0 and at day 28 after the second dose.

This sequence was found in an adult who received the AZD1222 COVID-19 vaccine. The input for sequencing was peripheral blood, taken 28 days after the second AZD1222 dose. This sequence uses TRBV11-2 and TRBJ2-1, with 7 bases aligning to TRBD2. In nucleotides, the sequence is TGTGCCAGCAGCTTCTCTAGCGCTTCGGGACTAAATGAGCAGTTCTTC. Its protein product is CASSFSSASGLNEQFF.